The source of this T cell receptor (beta chain) is a study of glioma-infiltrating T cells after dendritic cell vaccination. Looking at the study overall: Dendritic cell vaccination trial patients had either newly diagnosed or recurrent glioblastoma.

PBMC sampling occurred before vaccination, two weeks after the third dose, and at progression. Using immunoSEQ multiplex PCR, the repertoire was profiled, and TCRdb retains in-frame clones only, with some absent. The table records roughly 68,000 clones, approximately 78% of them present only once. Germline V CDR1 and CDR2: GTSNPN, SVGIG (reference sequence). There are 12 residues in the CDR3. V dropped 5 bases and J dropped 2 bases, with 10 bases sitting between them. The rearrangement joins TRBV30 to TRBJ2-7; D might be TRBD1 (5 bases). This clonotype was sampled from a human donor with glioblastoma. Sequencing was performed on blood, taken before dendritic cell vaccination. The CDR3 DNA reads as TGTGCCTGGGGTCCAGGGCCCTACGAGCAGTACTTC. Translation: CAWGPGPYEQYF.